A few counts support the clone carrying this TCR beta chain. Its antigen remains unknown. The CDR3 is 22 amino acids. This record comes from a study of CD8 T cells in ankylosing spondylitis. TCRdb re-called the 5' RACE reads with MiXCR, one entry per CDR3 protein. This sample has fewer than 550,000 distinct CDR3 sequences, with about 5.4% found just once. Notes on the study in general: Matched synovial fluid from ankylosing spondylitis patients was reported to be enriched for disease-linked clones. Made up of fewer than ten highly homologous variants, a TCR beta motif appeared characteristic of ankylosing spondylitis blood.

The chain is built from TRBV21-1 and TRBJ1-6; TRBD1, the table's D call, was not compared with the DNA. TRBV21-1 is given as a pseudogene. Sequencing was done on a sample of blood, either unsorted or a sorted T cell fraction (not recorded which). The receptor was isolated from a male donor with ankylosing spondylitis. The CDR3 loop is CASSTPGHIHRRASSYNSPLHF. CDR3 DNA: TGTGCCAGCAGCACCCCGGGGCACATCCATCGAAGGGCGAGCTCCTATAATTCACCCCTCCACTTT.